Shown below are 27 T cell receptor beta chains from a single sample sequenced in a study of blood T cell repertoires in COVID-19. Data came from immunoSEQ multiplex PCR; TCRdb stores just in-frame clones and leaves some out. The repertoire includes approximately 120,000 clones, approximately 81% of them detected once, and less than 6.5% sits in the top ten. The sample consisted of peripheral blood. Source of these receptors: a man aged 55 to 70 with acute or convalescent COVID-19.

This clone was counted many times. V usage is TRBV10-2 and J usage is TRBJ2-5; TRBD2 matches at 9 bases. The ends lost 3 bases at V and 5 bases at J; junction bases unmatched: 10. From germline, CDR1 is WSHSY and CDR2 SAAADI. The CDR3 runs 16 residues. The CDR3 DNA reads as TGCGCCAGCAGTGAAGGGACTAGCAGGGTTGGGGAGACCCAGTACTTC. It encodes CASSEGTSRVGETQYF.

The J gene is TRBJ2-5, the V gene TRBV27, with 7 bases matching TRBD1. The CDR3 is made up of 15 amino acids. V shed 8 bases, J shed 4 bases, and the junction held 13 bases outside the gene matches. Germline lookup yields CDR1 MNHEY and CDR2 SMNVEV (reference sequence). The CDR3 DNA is TGTGCCAGCCGACGATCCGGACAGGTCCGAGAGACCCAGTACTTC. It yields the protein CASRRSGQVRETQYF.

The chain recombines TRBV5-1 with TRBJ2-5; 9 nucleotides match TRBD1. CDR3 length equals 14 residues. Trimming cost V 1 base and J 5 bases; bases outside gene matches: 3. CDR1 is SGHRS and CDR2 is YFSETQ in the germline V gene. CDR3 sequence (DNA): TGCGCCAGCAGCTTGACAGGGGGCAGGGAGACCCAGTACTTC. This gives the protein CASSLTGGRETQYF.

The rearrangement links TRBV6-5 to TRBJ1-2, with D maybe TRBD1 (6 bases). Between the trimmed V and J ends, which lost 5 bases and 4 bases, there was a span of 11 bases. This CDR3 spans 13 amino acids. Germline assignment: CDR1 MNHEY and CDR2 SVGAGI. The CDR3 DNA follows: TGTGCCAGCAGTCCCACAGGGACCTATGGCTACACCTTC. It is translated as CASSPTGTYGYTF.

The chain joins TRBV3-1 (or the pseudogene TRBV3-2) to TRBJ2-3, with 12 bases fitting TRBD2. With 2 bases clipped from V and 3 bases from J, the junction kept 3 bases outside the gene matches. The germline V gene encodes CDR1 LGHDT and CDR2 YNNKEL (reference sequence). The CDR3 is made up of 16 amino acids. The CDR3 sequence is CASSQPGTSGTDTQYF. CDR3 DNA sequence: TGTGCCAGCAGCCAACCCGGGACTAGCGGGACAGATACGCAGTATTTT.

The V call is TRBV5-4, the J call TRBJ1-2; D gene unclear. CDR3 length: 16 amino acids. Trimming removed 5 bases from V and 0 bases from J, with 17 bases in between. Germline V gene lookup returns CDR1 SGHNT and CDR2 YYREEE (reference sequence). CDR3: CASRLHGEPSNYGYTF. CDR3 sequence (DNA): TGTGCCAGCAGGCTCCACGGGGAGCCCTCTAACTATGGCTACACCTTC.

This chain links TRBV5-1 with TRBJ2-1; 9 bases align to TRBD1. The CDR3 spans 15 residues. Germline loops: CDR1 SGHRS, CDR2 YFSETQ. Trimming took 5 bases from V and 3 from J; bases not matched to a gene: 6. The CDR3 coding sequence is TGCGCCAGCAGGCCAGGGACAGGGAGCTACAATGAGCAGTTCTTC. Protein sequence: CASRPGTGSYNEQFF.

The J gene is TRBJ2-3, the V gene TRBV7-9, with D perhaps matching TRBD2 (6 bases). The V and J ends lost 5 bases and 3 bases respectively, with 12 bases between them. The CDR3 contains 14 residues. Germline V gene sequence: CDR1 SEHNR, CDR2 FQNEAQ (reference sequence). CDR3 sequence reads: CASSLWTITDTQYF. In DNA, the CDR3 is TGTGCCAGCAGCCTCTGGACTATAACAGATACGCAGTATTTT.

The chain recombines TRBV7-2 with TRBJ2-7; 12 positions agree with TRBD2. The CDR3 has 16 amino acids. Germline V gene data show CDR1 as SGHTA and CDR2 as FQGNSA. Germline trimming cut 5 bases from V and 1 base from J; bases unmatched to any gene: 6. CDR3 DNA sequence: TGTGCCAGCAGCCCGGTGACTAGCGGGAGATCCTACGAGCAGTACTTC. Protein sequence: CASSPVTSGRSYEQYF. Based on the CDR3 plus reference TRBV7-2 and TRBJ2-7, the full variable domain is GAGVSQSPSNKVTEKGKDVELRCDPISGHTALYWYRQSLGQGLEFLIYFQGNSAPDKSGLPSDRFSAERTGGSVSTLTIQRTQQEDSAVYLCASSPVTSGRSYEQYFGPGTRLTVT.

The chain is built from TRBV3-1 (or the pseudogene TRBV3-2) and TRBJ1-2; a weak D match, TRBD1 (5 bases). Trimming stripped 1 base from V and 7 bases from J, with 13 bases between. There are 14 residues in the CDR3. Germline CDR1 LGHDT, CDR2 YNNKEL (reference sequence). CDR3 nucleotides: TGTGCCAGCAGCCAAGTCCGAGCAAGGGGTGGCTACACCTTC. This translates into CASSQVRARGGYTF.

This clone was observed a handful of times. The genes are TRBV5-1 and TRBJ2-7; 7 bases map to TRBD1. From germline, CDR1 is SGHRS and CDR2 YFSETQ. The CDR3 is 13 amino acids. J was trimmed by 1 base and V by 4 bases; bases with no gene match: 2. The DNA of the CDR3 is TGCGCCAGCAGCGCGACAGGGTCCTACGAGCAGTACTTC. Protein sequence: CASSATGSYEQYF.

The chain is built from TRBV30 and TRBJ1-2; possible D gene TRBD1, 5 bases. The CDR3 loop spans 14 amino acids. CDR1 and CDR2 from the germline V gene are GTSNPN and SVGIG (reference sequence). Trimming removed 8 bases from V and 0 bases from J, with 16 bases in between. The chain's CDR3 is CALGDGGANYGYTF. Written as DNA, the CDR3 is TGTGCCCTAGGGGACGGGGGAGCTAACTATGGCTACACCTTC.

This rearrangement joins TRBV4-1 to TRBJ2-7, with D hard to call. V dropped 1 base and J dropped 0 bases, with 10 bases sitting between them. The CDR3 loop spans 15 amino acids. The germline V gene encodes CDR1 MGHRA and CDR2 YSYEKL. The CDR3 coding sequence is TGCGCCAGCAGCCAAGTGGCGGCAAGCTCCTACGAGCAGTACTTC. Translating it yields CASSQVAASSYEQYF.

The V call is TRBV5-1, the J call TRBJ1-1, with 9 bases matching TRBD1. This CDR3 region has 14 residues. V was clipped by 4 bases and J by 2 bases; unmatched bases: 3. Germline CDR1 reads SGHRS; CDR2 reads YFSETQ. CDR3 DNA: TGCGCCAGCAGCAGGACAGGGGTCAACACTGAAGCTTTCTTT. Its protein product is CASSRTGVNTEAFF.

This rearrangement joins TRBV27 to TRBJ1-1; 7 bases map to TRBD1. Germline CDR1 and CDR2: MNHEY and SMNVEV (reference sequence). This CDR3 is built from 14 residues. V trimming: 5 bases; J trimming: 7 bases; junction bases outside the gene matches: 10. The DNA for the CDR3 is TGTGCCAGCAGTGTGACAGGGAAGACAGGTGAAGCTTTCTTT. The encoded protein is CASSVTGKTGEAFF.

The CDR3 loop is CASRPKTGGESTDTQYF. The DNA of the CDR3 is TGTGCCAGCAGACCGAAAACTGGCGGGGAAAGCACAGATACGCAGTATTTT. The V gene is TRBV9, the J gene TRBJ2-3; a possible D gene is TRBD2 (6 bases). Trimming cost V 5 bases and J 0 bases, with 19 bases left between them. CDR3 length equals 17 residues. In germline, CDR1 is SGDLS, CDR2 YYNGEE.

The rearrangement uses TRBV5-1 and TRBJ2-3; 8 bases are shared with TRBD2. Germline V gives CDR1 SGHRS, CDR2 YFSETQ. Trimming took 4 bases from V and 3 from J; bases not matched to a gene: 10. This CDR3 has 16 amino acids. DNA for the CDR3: TGCGCCAGCAGCGACGGCAGCGGGGGTTTTACAGATACGCAGTATTTT. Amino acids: CASSDGSGGFTDTQYF.

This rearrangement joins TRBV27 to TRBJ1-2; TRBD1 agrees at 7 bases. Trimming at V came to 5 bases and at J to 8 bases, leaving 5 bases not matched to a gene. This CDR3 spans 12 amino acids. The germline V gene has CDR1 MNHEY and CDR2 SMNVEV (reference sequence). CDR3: CASSRIGGGYTF. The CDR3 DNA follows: TGTGCCAGCAGTCGTATAGGGGGCGGCTACACCTTC.

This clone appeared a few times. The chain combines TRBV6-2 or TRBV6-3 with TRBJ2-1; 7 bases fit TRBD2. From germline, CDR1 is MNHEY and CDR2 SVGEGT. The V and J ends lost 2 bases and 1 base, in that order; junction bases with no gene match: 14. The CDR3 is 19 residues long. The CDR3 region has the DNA TGTGCCAGCAGTTACCCGGCGCGGCGGGAGCACGAGTCCTACAATGAGCAGTTCTTC. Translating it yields CASSYPARREHESYNEQFF.

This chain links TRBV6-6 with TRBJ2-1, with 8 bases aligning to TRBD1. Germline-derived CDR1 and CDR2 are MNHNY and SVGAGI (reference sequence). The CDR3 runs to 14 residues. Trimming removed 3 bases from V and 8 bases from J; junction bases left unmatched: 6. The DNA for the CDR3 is TGTGCCAGCAGTTATCGGACAGGGTCTTATGAGCAGTTCTTC. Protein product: CASSYRTGSYEQFF.

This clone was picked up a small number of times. Here the CDR3 DNA reads TGTGCCAGCAGACTCGGTTGGACAGAATACGAGCAGTACTTC. Protein product: CASRLGWTEYEQYF. This chain joins TRBV27 and TRBJ2-7, with a weak D call TRBD1 (6 bases). CDR1 MNHEY and CDR2 SMNVEV come from the germline V gene (reference sequence). Between the trimmed V and J ends, which lost 6 bases and 4 bases, there was a span of 16 bases. The CDR3 has 14 residues.

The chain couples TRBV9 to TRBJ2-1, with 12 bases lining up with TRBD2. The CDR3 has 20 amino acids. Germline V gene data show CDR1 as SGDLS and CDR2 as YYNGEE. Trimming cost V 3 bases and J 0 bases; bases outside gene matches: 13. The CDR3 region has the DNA TGTGCCAGCAGCGGAGACCTCGGACTAGCGGGACTAAGCTCCTACAATGAGCAGTTCTTC. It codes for CASSGDLGLAGLSSYNEQFF.

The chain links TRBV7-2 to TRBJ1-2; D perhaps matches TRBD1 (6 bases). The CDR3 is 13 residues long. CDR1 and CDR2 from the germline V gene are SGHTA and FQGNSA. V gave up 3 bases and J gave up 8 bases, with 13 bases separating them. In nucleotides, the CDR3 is TGTGCCAGCAGCTTGAACAGGGTCGGCGGCTACACCTTC. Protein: CASSLNRVGGYTF.

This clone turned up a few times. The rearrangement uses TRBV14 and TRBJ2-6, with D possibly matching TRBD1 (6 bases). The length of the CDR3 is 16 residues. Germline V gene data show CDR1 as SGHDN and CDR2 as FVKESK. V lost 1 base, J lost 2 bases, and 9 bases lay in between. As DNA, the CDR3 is TGTGCCAGCAGCCAAGCAGGGGTCGCTGGGGCCAACGTCCTGACTTTC. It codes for CASSQAGVAGANVLTF.

CDR3 region: CSASTGETQYF. The CDR3 nucleotides read TGCAGTGCTAGCACGGGGGAGACCCAGTACTTC. The rearrangement uses TRBV20-1 and TRBJ2-5, with D possibly matching TRBD2 (5 bases). This CDR3 is 11 amino acids long. V lost 3 bases and J 5 bases, leaving 7 bases between the germline ends. Germline-derived CDR1 and CDR2 are DFQATT and SNEGSKA (reference sequence).

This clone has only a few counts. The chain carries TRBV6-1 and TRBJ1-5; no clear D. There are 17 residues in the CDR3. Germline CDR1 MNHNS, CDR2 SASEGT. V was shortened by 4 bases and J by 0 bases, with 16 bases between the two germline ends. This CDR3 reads CASSGAWALYSNQPQHF. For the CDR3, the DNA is TGTGCCAGCAGTGGAGCCTGGGCCCTTTATAGCAATCAGCCCCAGCATTTT.

CDR3 in amino acids: CAWSVPRSGAQPQHF. The DNA for the CDR3 is TGTGCCTGGAGTGTACCCCGCAGCGGGGCCCAGCCCCAGCATTTT. V gene TRBV30 combines with J gene TRBJ1-5, with D perhaps matching TRBD1 (5 bases). The CDR3 runs 15 residues. V was cut by 0 bases and J by 7 bases, with 16 bases left in between. Germline CDR1 is GTSNPN and CDR2 is SVGIG (reference sequence).